One and the same sample provided the 18 T cell receptor beta chains below, sequenced in a study of blood T cell repertoires in COVID-19. Profiled with immunoSEQ multiplex PCR; TCRdb holds only in-frame clones, not every one. Here the sample spans more than 95,000 clones, over 75% being singletons. The sequenced material came from peripheral blood. The receptor source for this set is an elderly woman with acute or convalescent COVID-19.

This clone has a single count. This chain connects TRBV6-5 to TRBJ1-2, with D maybe TRBD1 (5 bases). Germline CDR1 and CDR2: MNHEY and SVGAGI. This CDR3 is 13 amino acids long. V gave up 11 bases and J gave up 7 bases, with 20 bases separating them. CDR3 sequence (DNA): TGTGCCGCCGGCCGGAGGGGCGCGAGTGGCTACACCTTC. This encodes CAAGRRGASGYTF.

This chain links TRBV3-1 (or the pseudogene TRBV3-2) with TRBJ2-7; 8 positions match TRBD1. The CDR3 sequence is 14 residues long. The J segment lost 7 bases and the V segment lost 1 base, leaving 6 bases of the junction unmatched. In germline, CDR1 is LGHDT, CDR2 YNNKEL (reference sequence). CDR3 region: CASSQAWGTGEQYF. As DNA, the CDR3 is TGTGCCAGCAGCCAAGCATGGGGGACAGGAGAGCAGTACTTC.

This sequence joins TRBV20-1 and TRBJ1-1; no definite D call. The CDR3 runs to 9 residues. Between the trimmed V and J ends, which lost 6 bases and 8 bases, there was a span of 7 bases. Germline CDR1 and CDR2: DFQATT and SNEGSKA (reference sequence). CDR3 coding DNA: TGCAGTGCGGAGGAAGAAGCTTTCTTT. Translating it yields CSAEEEAFF.

This chain joins TRBV2 and TRBJ1-1; TRBD1 might be the D (6 bases). With 4 bases removed from V and 3 bases from J, the gap between germline ends came to 18 bases. This CDR3 contains 16 residues. The germline gives CDR1 SNHLY, CDR2 FYNNEI. DNA of the CDR3: TGTGCCAGCAGTGGCGAGGACAGCGCGGACGACACTGAAGCTTTCTTT. The encoded protein is CASSGEDSADDTEAFF.

This sequence joins TRBV19 and TRBJ1-5; perhaps TRBD1 as D (5 bases). CDR1 and CDR2 (germline): LNHDA, SQIVND (reference sequence). CDR3 size: 18 residues. Trimming took 6 bases from V and 5 from J, leaving 26 bases between them. This CDR3 is CASSTARGGRGTHQPQHF. The CDR3 nucleotides read TGTGCCAGTAGCACAGCCCGGGGAGGGCGGGGGACGCATCAGCCCCAGCATTTT.

This chain connects TRBV18 to TRBJ1-2; the D is unclear. CDR3 length equals 14 residues. V gave up 3 bases and J gave up 4 bases, with 12 bases separating them. Germline-derived CDR1 and CDR2 are KGHSH and LQKENI. For the CDR3, the DNA is TGTGCCAGCTCACCCGACAATGCCTTCTATGGCTACACCTTC. Translation: CASSPDNAFYGYTF.

V and J are TRBV5-5 and TRBJ2-5, with D possibly TRBD2 on 5 matching bases. V dropped 4 bases and J dropped 2 bases, with 9 bases sitting between them. The V gene's germline CDR1 is SGHKS and CDR2 YYEKEE (reference sequence). The CDR3 length is 13 residues. The chain's CDR3 is CASSRAEQETQYF. The CDR3 bases are TGTGCCAGCAGCCGAGCGGAACAAGAGACCCAGTACTTC. Drawing the rest from reference TRBV5-5 and TRBJ2-5, the complete variable domain is DAGVTQSPTHLIKTRGQQVTLRCSPISGHKSVSWYQQVLGQGPQFIFQYYEKEERGRGNFPDRFSARQFPNYSSELNVNALLLGDSALYLCASSRAEQETQYFGPGTRLLVL.

J is TRBJ1-1 and V is TRBV6-2 or TRBV6-3; D remains ambiguous. The ends were cut back, 4 bases at V and 1 base at J, with 7 bases in the middle. Germline-derived CDR1 and CDR2 are MNHEY and SVGEGT. The CDR3 is made up of 13 amino acids. CDR3 sequence: CASSFVQNTEAFF. The CDR3 DNA reads TGTGCCAGCAGTTTCGTACAGAACACTGAAGCTTTCTTT.

The rearrangement links TRBV6-6 to TRBJ1-1; D is unresolved. The CDR3 consists of 13 residues. Germline CDR1 and CDR2: MNHNY and SVGAGI (reference sequence). Trimming shortened V by 6 bases and J by 2 bases, and 10 bases separated the two germline ends. The CDR3 sequence is CASRPTDNTEAFF. The CDR3 DNA reads TGTGCCAGCAGACCCACAGATAACACTGAAGCTTTCTTT.

The chain recombines TRBV6-6 with TRBJ1-2; D may be TRBD1 (6 bases). V was shortened by 7 bases and J by 0 bases, with 15 bases between the two germline ends. Germline V gene sequence: CDR1 MNHNY, CDR2 SVGAGI (reference sequence). CDR3 size: 15 residues. CDR3 sequence: CASTQRQGPNYGYTF. DNA for the CDR3: TGTGCCAGCACTCAAAGGCAGGGGCCTAACTATGGCTACACCTTC.

The rearrangement links TRBV9 to TRBJ1-3, with TRBD1 as a possible D gene (5 bases). V was cut by 0 bases and J by 1 base, with 5 bases left in between. Germline V gives CDR1 SGDLS, CDR2 YYNGEE. This CDR3 has 14 residues. CDR3 loop: CASSVEGSGNTIYF. CDR3 in DNA: TGTGCCAGCAGCGTAGAGGGGTCTGGAAACACCATATATTTT.

The gene calls are TRBV6-5 and TRBJ1-2; the match to TRBD1 covers 7 bases. The CDR3 loop spans 13 amino acids. Germline CDR1 reads MNHEY; CDR2 reads SVGAGI. V lost 6 bases and J lost 2; bases outside the gene matches: 3. The CDR3 DNA follows: TGTGCCAGCAGCCGCAGGGGGAACTATGGCTACACCTTC. Translating gives CASSRRGNYGYTF.

The rearrangement uses TRBV5-1 and TRBJ1-6; D gene unclear. V gave up 6 bases and J gave up 5 bases, with 12 bases separating them. CDR3 length: 14 residues. The V gene's germline CDR1 is SGHRS and CDR2 YFSETQ. The CDR3 spells CASTLRENNSPLHF. The CDR3 bases are TGCGCCAGCACCTTACGGGAAAATAATTCACCCCTCCACTTT.

The J gene is TRBJ2-1, the V gene TRBV3-1 (or the pseudogene TRBV3-2); 9 positions match TRBD2. With V trimmed by 0 bases and J by 10 bases, 10 bases remained unmatched. The CDR3 extends over 16 amino acids. Germline values: CDR1 LGHDT, CDR2 YNNKEL (reference sequence). CDR3 sequence: CASSQESGGQFREQFF. Written as DNA, the CDR3 is TGTGCCAGCAGCCAAGAAAGCGGGGGGCAGTTTCGCGAGCAGTTCTTC.

The chain carries TRBV19 and TRBJ1-5; D gene unclear. Germline values: CDR1 LNHDA, CDR2 SQIVND (reference sequence). Trimming shortened V by 8 bases and J by 2 bases, and 13 bases separated the two germline ends. This CDR3 has 14 residues. In DNA, the CDR3 is TGTGCCAGTTCCCCCCCCGGGGGCAATCAGCCCCAGCATTTT. As protein: CASSPPGGNQPQHF. The full variable domain, in which reference TRBV19 and TRBJ1-5 provide the parts outside the CDR3, is DGGITQSPKYLFRKEGQNVTLSCEQNLNHDAMYWYRQDPGQGLRLIYYSQIVNDFQKGDIAEGYSVSREKKESFPLTVTSAQKNPTAFYLCASSPPGGNQPQHFGDGTRLSIL.

The chain couples TRBV5-1 to TRBJ1-6, with 7 bases matching TRBD1. Losses at the gene ends were 3 bases for V and 7 bases for J; bases not matched to a gene: 4. The CDR3 totals 14 residues. The germline gives CDR1 SGHRS, CDR2 YFSETQ. The CDR3 protein is CASSSGTENSPLHF. The CDR3 nucleotides are TGCGCCAGCAGCTCCGGGACAGAAAATTCACCCCTCCACTTT.

The V gene is TRBV5-1, the J gene TRBJ1-1, with D unresolved. CDR1 SGHRS and CDR2 YFSETQ come from the germline V gene. The CDR3 length is 13 residues. V lost 5 bases to trimming and J lost 2 bases, with 10 bases between them. CDR3 in DNA: TGCGCCAGCAGACTAACGATAAACACTGAAGCTTTCTTT. Protein sequence: CASRLTINTEAFF.

V usage is TRBV2 and J usage is TRBJ1-2; 8 nucleotides align to TRBD1. Germline-derived CDR1 and CDR2 are SNHLY and FYNNEI. The V segment lost 6 bases and the J segment 4 bases; nucleotides outside the gene matches: 4. The CDR3 extends over 13 amino acids. The CDR3 here is CASRAGGAYGYTF. The DNA for the CDR3 is TGTGCCAGCAGGGCAGGGGGCGCCTATGGCTACACCTTC.